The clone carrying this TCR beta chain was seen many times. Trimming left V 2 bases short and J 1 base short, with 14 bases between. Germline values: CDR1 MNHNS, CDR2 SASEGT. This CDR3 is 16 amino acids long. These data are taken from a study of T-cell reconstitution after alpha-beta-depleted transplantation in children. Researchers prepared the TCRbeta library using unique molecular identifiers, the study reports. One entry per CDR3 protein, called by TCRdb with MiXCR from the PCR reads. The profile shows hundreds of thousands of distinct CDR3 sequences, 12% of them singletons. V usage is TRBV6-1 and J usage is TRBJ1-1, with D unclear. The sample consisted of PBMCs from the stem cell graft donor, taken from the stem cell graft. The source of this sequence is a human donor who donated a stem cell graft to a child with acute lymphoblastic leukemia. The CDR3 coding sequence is TGTGCCAGCAGTGAATATAGGGTCAACCCGAACACTGAAGCTTTCTTT. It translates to CASSEYRVNPNTEAFF.